The next 9 T cell receptor beta chains were all read from a single sample in a study of blood T cell repertoires in COVID-19. Generated by immunoSEQ multiplex PCR, the TCRdb table keeps only in-frame clones and is missing some. Among some 510,000 clones listed, roughly 90% were seen once. The sample comprised PBMCs or T cells enriched from blood (not recorded which). The receptors come from a woman in her thirties or forties who had recovered from COVID-19.

Written as DNA, the CDR3 is TGTGCCAGCGTCTCTCTTGGAGGAGTTGTAGCTTTCTTT. It is translated as CASVSLGGVVAFF. This chain uses TRBV27 with TRBJ1-1; D is unclear. V lost 8 bases to trimming and J lost 10 bases, with 20 bases between them. The CDR3 totals 13 residues. Looked up from germline, CDR1 is MNHEY and CDR2 is SMNVEV (reference sequence).

This clone was seen just once. The chain uses TRBV6-2 or TRBV6-3 and TRBJ2-7, with 13 bases matching TRBD2. Germline lookup yields CDR1 MNHEY and CDR2 SVGEGT. V dropped 2 bases and J dropped 2; count of bases not matched to a gene: 12. The CDR3 is 19 amino acids. Here the CDR3 DNA reads TGTGCCAGCAGTTACAATCCCGGGACTAGCGGGACATCCACCTACGAGCAGTACTTC. Amino acids: CASSYNPGTSGTSTYEQYF.

The chain joins TRBV11-2 to TRBJ1-6; D is possibly TRBD1 (6 bases). Germline CDR1 and CDR2: SGHAT and FQNNGV. V was pared by 0 bases and J by 7 bases, with 10 bases between. The CDR3 sequence is 15 residues long. The CDR3 sequence: CASSLEPGENSPLHF. The CDR3 region has the DNA TGTGCCAGCAGCTTAGAGCCAGGGGAGAATTCACCCCTCCACTTT.

The chain recombines TRBV18 with TRBJ2-7; 7 bases are a match to TRBD1. CDR3 length: 15 amino acids. Germline V CDR1 and CDR2: KGHSH, LQKENI. V shed 2 bases, J shed 4 bases, and the junction held 8 bases outside the gene matches. Here the CDR3 DNA reads TGTGCCAGCTCACCAAGGACAGGCCTCGGTTACGAGCAGTACTTC. Amino acids: CASSPRTGLGYEQYF.

This chain uses TRBV6-5 with TRBJ2-2; possibly TRBD2 for D (6 bases). CDR1 and CDR2 from the germline V gene are MNHEY and SVGAGI. This CDR3 region has 12 residues. V dropped 4 bases and J dropped 7 bases, with 7 bases sitting between them. The CDR3 loop is CASSFGGGELFF. CDR3 DNA sequence: TGTGCCAGCAGTTTCGGGGGCGGGGAGCTGTTTTTT.

This clone was seen once. This sequence joins TRBV19 and TRBJ2-1; perhaps TRBD2 as D (5 bases). Germline-derived CDR1 and CDR2 are LNHDA and SQIVND (reference sequence). This CDR3 comprises 14 residues. V was pared by 0 bases and J by 9 bases, with 12 bases between. CDR3: CASSIDLAPREQFF. CDR3 DNA: TGTGCCAGTAGTATAGATCTAGCCCCGCGTGAGCAGTTCTTC.

CDR3 in DNA: TGTGCCAGCTCACCACGACTAGCGGGAGATGAGCAGTACTTC. Its protein is CASSPRLAGDEQYF. The genes are TRBV18 and TRBJ2-7; the match to TRBD2 covers 12 bases. The germline V gene has CDR1 KGHSH and CDR2 LQKENI. J gave up 7 bases and V 1 base, and 2 bases lay outside the gene matches. The CDR3 length is 14 residues.

The gene calls are TRBV18 and TRBJ1-2; D ambiguous. Trimming shortened V by 3 bases and J by 8 bases, and 19 bases separated the two germline ends. CDR1 is KGHSH, CDR2 LQKENI, per germline. The CDR3 runs to 15 residues. The CDR3 sequence is CASSPSAGSTRGYTF. CDR3 in DNA: TGTGCCAGCTCACCGTCCGCGGGCTCGACCCGAGGCTACACCTTC.

This chain links TRBV7-2 with TRBJ1-1; D gene unclear. Trimming removed 3 bases at V and 4 bases at J, with 9 bases between. This CDR3 contains 13 residues. Germline V lookup: CDR1 SGHTA, CDR2 FQGNSA. DNA of the CDR3: TGTGCCAGCAGCTTCGGGGAGGCCACTGAAGCTTTCTTT. This translates into CASSFGEATEAFF.